This TCR beta chain was recorded in a study of T cells in pancreatic ductal adenocarcinoma. The selected patients with pancreatic ductal adenocarcinoma had surgery but no neoadjuvant therapy. Germline CDR1 is WSHSY and CDR2 is SAAADI. V dropped 6 bases and J dropped 1 base, with 15 bases sitting between them. CDR3 length: 15 residues. Points on this clone: Its target is unknown.

Study-wide points: Results skew toward the minority of patients with early-stage disease. Compared with tumor, blood showed more total productive templates and roughly 8.1-fold more clonotypes. Mean clonality was about 0.11 in tumors and 0.07 to 0.075 in blood, not significantly different.

Sequencing was performed with immunoSEQ multiplex PCR; in TCRdb, only in-frame clones are kept and a portion is missing. The table lists more than 8,500 clones, roughly 70% of them singletons. This chain uses TRBV10-2 with TRBJ2-5; D may be TRBD2 (7 bases). The sequence was collected from a human donor with pancreatic ductal adenocarcinoma. Specimen: pancreatic tumor tissue. CDR3: CASRRGGPSQETQYF. For the CDR3, the DNA is TGCGCCAGCAGGAGGGGGGGCCCCAGCCAAGAGACCCAGTACTTC.